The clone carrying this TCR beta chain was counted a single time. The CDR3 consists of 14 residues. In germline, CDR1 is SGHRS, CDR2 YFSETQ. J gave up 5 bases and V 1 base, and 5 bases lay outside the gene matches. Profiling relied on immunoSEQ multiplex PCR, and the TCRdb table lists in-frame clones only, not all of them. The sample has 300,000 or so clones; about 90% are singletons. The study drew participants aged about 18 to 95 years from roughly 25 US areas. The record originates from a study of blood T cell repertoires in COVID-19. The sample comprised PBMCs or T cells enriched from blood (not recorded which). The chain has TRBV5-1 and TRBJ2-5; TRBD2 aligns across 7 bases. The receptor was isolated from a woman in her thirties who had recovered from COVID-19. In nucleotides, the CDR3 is TGCGCCAGCAGCTTGAGCGGGATGGAGGAGACCCAGTACTTC. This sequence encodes CASSLSGMEETQYF.